This T cell receptor (beta chain) was recorded in a study of cytotoxic CD8 clonotypes in ibrutinib-treated CLL. V shed 3 bases and J shed 4 bases, with 10 bases lying between them. This CDR3 is built from 14 residues. Germline CDR1 is MNHNS and CDR2 is SASEGT. As for this clone: Its antigen remains unknown.

Broader study findings: Treatment saw public clonotypes, which were uncommon, either contract or stay stable.

Repertoires were generated with immunoSEQ multiplex PCR, while TCRdb's copy carries only in-frame clones and drops some. Of roughly 200,000 clones listed, about four fifths are singletons. The chain recombines TRBV6-1 with TRBJ2-1, with D perhaps TRBD2 (6 bases). The starting material was PBMCs, obtained after 12 months of ibrutinib treatment. The clonotype comes from a human donor with chronic lymphocytic leukemia. CDR3: CASSERRGYNEQFF. CDR3 bases: TGTGCCAGCAGTGAGCGGAGGGGATACAATGAGCAGTTCTTC.